The clone carrying this T cell receptor (beta chain) was counted at least ten times. Its target is not known. This entry belongs to a study of CD8 T cells in ankylosing spondylitis. Quantitative 5'-RACE was performed with molecular barcodes, and it yielded the TCR beta libraries. MiXCR, applied by TCRdb to the 5' RACE reads, yields one record per CDR3 protein. The sample comprises 700,000 to 850,000 distinct CDR3 sequences, roughly 10% of which are singletons, and approximately 0.51% rests with the top ten. Study-wide results and limits: Eight highly homologous variants formed a TCR beta motif that appeared characteristic of ankylosing spondylitis blood. Prior work had noted some motif variants in reactive arthritis blood and synovial fluid. Within peripheral blood, clones linked to disease were CD8+ and relatively rare.

V lost 0 bases and J 3 bases, leaving 13 bases between the germline ends. The CDR3 spans 15 residues. Germline CDR1 and CDR2: SGHRS and YFSETQ. The source material was blood, either unsorted or a sorted T cell fraction (not recorded which). This sequence originates from a male donor with ankylosing spondylitis. This chain links TRBV5-1 with TRBJ2-7; D perhaps matches TRBD2 (6 bases). CDR3 nucleotides: TGCGCCAGCAGCTTGGGTACGGGCGGGAACTACGAGCAGTACTTC. This translates into CASSLGTGGNYEQYF.